This TCR beta chain comes out of a study of cytomegalovirus exposure and HLA in healthy donors. The wider study: Caucasian-associated ancestry cluster membership applied to just over 80% of over 350 genotyped donors.

V trimming: 5 bases; J trimming: 5 bases; junction bases outside the gene matches: 10. The V gene's germline CDR1 is SNHLY and CDR2 FYNNEI. CDR3 length equals 16 residues. Researchers ran the PCR with 60 Vbeta and 13 Jbeta primers. Sequencing was performed with immunoSEQ multiplex PCR; in TCRdb, only in-frame clones are kept and a portion is missing. The table includes 200,000 to 250,000 clones, less than 85% detected once. This chain uses TRBV2 with TRBJ2-3; 10 bases are shared with TRBD2. Input material: PBMCs. The TCR was taken from a man aged 18 to 35 in good health and CMV-seronegative. CDR3 DNA: TGTGCCAGCAGTAACGAACTAGCGGGATTGAGAGATACGCAGTATTTT. The encoded protein is CASSNELAGLRDTQYF.